The rows below give T cell receptor beta chains drawn from one sample of a study of blood T cell repertoires in COVID-19. The repertoire was sequenced with immunoSEQ multiplex PCR; TCRdb's copy has only in-frame clones and lacks some. There are around 300,000 clones in the sample; roughly 90% occur only once, and around 13% lies in the top ten. The specimen sequenced was peripheral blood. The receptors derive from a woman between 65 and 79 years old with COVID-19, enrolled during active disease. Each CDR3 is given with its conserved first and last residue. A D gene is named only where the DNA matches it firmly. Some rows mark clone size as missing; the rest say once, few, many or name a class of expanded clone.

NA	few	TRBJ1-1	TRBV14	TGTGCCAGCAGCCAAGATCGGAACACTGAAGCTTTCTTT	CASSQDRNTEAFF
NA	NA	TRBJ1-6	TRBV21-1	TGTGCCAGCAGCAAAGGGACAGGGACGGGGACCCTCCACTTT	CASSKGTGTGTLHF
NA	NA	TRBJ1-5	TRBV28	TGTGCCAGCACCCTCGGAGGGTCCTATAGCAATCAGCCCCAGCATTTT	CASTLGGSYSNQPQHF
TRBD1	NA	TRBJ1-3	TRBV4-3	TGCGCCAGCAGCCCCTCCGGGACAGGGGGCTCTGGAAACACCATATATTTT	CASSPSGTGGSGNTIYF
TRBD1	many	TRBJ1-6	TRBV2	TGTGCCAGCACCCTGGGGACAGGGGGTTCACCCCTCCACTTT	CASTLGTGGSPLHF
TRBD1	NA	TRBJ2-3	TRBV28	TGTGCCAGCAGTTTAGGTAGAGGGACAGGGGGCGCAGATACGCAGTATTTT	CASSLGRGTGGADTQYF
TRBD1	NA	TRBJ2-7	TRBV30	TGTGCCTGGAGTGTAAGATGGACAGGGGTCTCGGGGGAGCAGTACTTC	CAWSVRWTGVSGEQYF
NA	NA	TRBJ2-5	TRBV7-7	TGTGCCAGCAGCCCGGACCCGCAGTTGGGACAACAAGAGACCCAGTACTTC	CASSPDPQLGQQETQYF
NA	NA	TRBJ1-4	TRBV4-1	TGCGCCAGCAGCCAAGATTCGGGAATTCCAACTAATGAAAAACTGTTTTTT	CASSQDSGIPTNEKLFF
TRBD2	NA	TRBJ2-5	TRBV7-2	TGTGCCAGCAGCTCAGCAGCGGGGGGCCTTCAAGAGACCCAGTACTTC	CASSSAAGGLQETQYF
TRBD2	once	TRBJ2-1	TRBV11-2	TGTGCCAGCAGCTTAGATCGGGAGGTTGAGCAGTTCTTC	CASSLDREVEQFF
TRBD1	NA	TRBJ2-1	TRBV11-3	TGTGCCAGCAGCTTATCCGGGACAGGGGGCTTTGAGCAGTTCTTC	CASSLSGTGGFEQFF
NA	NA	TRBJ1-2	TRBV3-1/TRBV3-2	TGTGCCAGCAGCCCACCAATCGAAAGGGGTGGCTACACCTTC	CASSPPIERGGYTF
TRBD1	NA	TRBJ2-7	TRBV28	TGTGCCAGCAGCCCCCCGGGACAGGGGTTCGAGCAGTACTTC	CASSPPGQGFEQYF
NA	NA	TRBJ1-3	TRBV5-1	TGCGCCAGCAGGGACAGCTCTGGAAACACCATATATTTT	CASRDSSGNTIYF
TRBD1	NA	TRBJ1-1	TRBV3-1/TRBV3-2	TGTGCCAGCAGCCTACAGGGGGGGTACACTGAAGCTTTCTTT	CASSLQGGYTEAFF
TRBD1	NA	TRBJ1-1	TRBV27	TGTGCCAGCATCCAGGACAGGGAATATGAAGCTTTCTTT	CASIQDREYEAFF
NA	NA	TRBJ2-1	TRBV27	TGTGCCAGCAGTTTGGCTAGGGGATTCTACAATGAGCAGTTCTTC	CASSLARGFYNEQFF
TRBD1	many	TRBJ2-3	TRBV6-2/TRBV6-3	TGTGCCAGCAGCCAAGAGACAGGGGGCCTTTCAGATACGCAGTATTTT	CASSQETGGLSDTQYF
TRBD1	few	TRBJ2-2	TRBV29-1	TGCAGCGTTGAAAGGGACAGGGGGACCGGGGAGCTGTTTTTT	CSVERDRGTGELFF
NA	NA	TRBJ2-7	TRBV7-9	TGTGCCAGCAGCTCTTGGACTGACAACTACGAGCAGTACTTC	CASSSWTDNYEQYF
TRBD1	few	TRBJ1-6	TRBV7-3	TGTGCCAGCAGCCCAGGGGGACAGGGTTCACCCCTCCACTTT	CASSPGGQGSPLHF
NA	NA	TRBJ1-6	TRBV4-1	TGCGCCAGCAGCCAAGCGGTGAATTCACCCCTCCACTTT	CASSQAVNSPLHF
NA	once	TRBJ1-1	TRBV2	TGTGCCAGCAGCTCAGGGTACGAAGCTTTCTTT	CASSSGYEAFF
NA	NA	TRBJ1-5	TRBV12-3/TRBV12-4	TGTGCCAGCAGTGACAGAGGTCAGCCCCAGCATTTT	CASSDRGQPQHF
NA	NA	TRBJ1-1	TRBV28	TGTGCTAGCAGTCCTCTCGACTCTATTACTGAAGCTTTCTTT	CASSPLDSITEAFF
TRBD2	few	TRBJ2-1	TRBV29-1	TGCAGCGTCCTGGGACTAGCTGGCCATGAGCAGTTCTTC	CSVLGLAGHEQFF
TRBD1	few	TRBJ1-5	TRBV27	TGTGCCAGCAGTTTAAACAGGGGGCGAGAAGGTCCCCAGCATTTT	CASSLNRGREGPQHF
NA	NA	TRBJ2-3	TRBV3-1/TRBV3-2	TGTGCCAGCAGCCAAGATGCAGGGGGGCCGCCTTGGGCAGATACGCAGTATTTT	CASSQDAGGPPWADTQYF
NA	NA	TRBJ2-7	TRBV28	TGTGCCAGCAGTTTAAGGCCGGGCTACGAGCAGTACTTC	CASSLRPGYEQYF
NA	NA	TRBJ2-7	TRBV19	TGTGCCAGTAGTATCTCAGGGACATTCAGCTCCTACGAGCAGTACTTC	CASSISGTFSSYEQYF
TRBD1	NA	TRBJ1-5	TRBV19	TGTGCCAGTAGTACTAGGACAGGGGTGACCAATCAGCCCCAGCATTTT	CASSTRTGVTNQPQHF
NA	NA	TRBJ2-1	TRBV24-1	TGTGCCACCAGTGATCCCCGCTTCGGCGGCAATGAGCAGTTCTTC	CATSDPRFGGNEQFF
NA	NA	TRBJ1-1	TRBV28	TGTGCCAGCGGACTTCGGGGGGACACTGAAGCTTTCTTT	CASGLRGDTEAFF
NA	NA	TRBJ2-1	TRBV5-1	TGCGCCAGCAGCAAAGGACAGAGCTCCTACAATGAGCAGTTCTTC	CASSKGQSSYNEQFF
TRBD1	NA	TRBJ1-2	TRBV30	TGTGCCTGGAGTCTTGGACAGGGCCCCTATGGCTACACCTTC	CAWSLGQGPYGYTF
TRBD2	NA	TRBJ2-1	TRBV7-2	TGTGCCAGCAGCCCCCCTAGCGGGGGACCCTACAATGAGCAGTTCTTC	CASSPPSGGPYNEQFF
NA	NA	TRBJ1-4	TRBV7-3	TGTGCCAGCAGTTCGACCGACAGCGACCTAAATGAAAAACTGTTTTTT	CASSSTDSDLNEKLFF
NA	NA	TRBJ1-6	TRBV18	TGTGCCAGCTCACCCGACAGCTTCTACAATTCACCCCTCCACTTT	CASSPDSFYNSPLHF
TRBD1	NA	TRBJ2-1	TRBV7-9	TGTGCCAGCAGCACACTAAACACCGACAGGGGGCCCTACAATGAGCAGTTCTTC	CASSTLNTDRGPYNEQFF
NA	NA	TRBJ2-1	TRBV10-3	TGTGCCATCAGTGGCGACGGGGACAATGAGCAGTTCTTC	CAISGDGDNEQFF
NA	once	TRBJ2-2	TRBV10-1	TGCGCCAGCAGTCAGGCCGGCGGGGAGCTGTTTTTT	CASSQAGGELFF
NA	NA	TRBJ1-1	TRBV6-5	TGTGCCAGCAGCCGTACACAGGGAAGCACTGAAGCTTTCTTT	CASSRTQGSTEAFF
TRBD1	NA	TRBJ2-7	TRBV27	TGTGCCAGCAGTCTAAGGCCGGGACAGGGGGTTTACGAGCAGTACTTC	CASSLRPGQGVYEQYF
NA	NA	TRBJ2-3	TRBV5-1	TGCGCCAGCAGCTGGGACAACACAGATACGCAGTATTTT	CASSWDNTDTQYF